The 31 T cell receptor beta chains below come from one sample, sequenced in a study of T cell repertoires in cytomegalovirus infection. Using its own MiXCR run on the reads, TCRdb lists one record per CDR3 protein. The sample consists of about 770,000 distinct CDR3 sequences, approximately 32% of them appearing once. No cognate antigen is known for these TCRs. The sample in question was cultured CD8+ T cells from PBMCs, obtained from culture after CMV antigen stimulation. These receptors originate from a human donor in good health (CMV status not recorded). Some clones in this sample may be carry-over from other donors' samples.

The gene calls are TRBV2 and TRBJ2-1; TRBD1 agrees at 10 bases. J was trimmed by 9 bases and V by 10 bases; bases with no gene match: 15. The CDR3 is 15 residues long. Germline V gene sequence: CDR1 SNHLY, CDR2 FYNNEI. The CDR3 DNA follows: TGTGCCAACGGTCCTTTGACAGGGGGCCCGGGTGAGCAGTTCTTC. Translated: CANGPLTGGPGEQFF.

This clonotype occurred a few times. The chain recombines TRBV14 with TRBJ2-1; 9 bases map to TRBD2. This CDR3 contains 19 residues. The J segment lost 5 bases and the V segment lost 0 bases, leaving 14 bases of the junction unmatched. Germline V gene lookup returns CDR1 SGHDN and CDR2 FVKESK. CDR3 nucleotides: TGTGCCAGCAGCCAAGAGGGACTAGCACCCGCGGGGGGAAACAATGAGCAGTTCTTC. Protein: CASSQEGLAPAGGNNEQFF. Supplemented by reference TRBV14 and TRBJ2-1, the full variable domain reads EAGVTQFPSHSVIEKGQTVTLRCDPISGHDNLYWYRRVMGKEIKFLLHFVKESKQDESGMPNNRFLAERTGGTYSTLKVQPAELEDSGVYFCASSQEGLAPAGGNNEQFFGPGTRLTVL.

This clonotype was counted at least ten times. V and J are TRBV7-2 and TRBJ2-3; 10 nucleotides match TRBD2. Germline V gene data show CDR1 as SGHTA and CDR2 as FQGNSA. Unmatched junction bases numbered 7, after V lost 5 bases and J lost 2 bases. The CDR3 is 16 residues long. In DNA form, the CDR3 reads TGTGCCAGCAGCCAAGGTCTAGCGGGGGTCACAGATACGCAGTATTTT. Translated, it gives CASSQGLAGVTDTQYF.

This clonotype has ten or more counts. The V and J genes are TRBV7-6 and TRBJ2-7; the match to TRBD1 covers 8 bases. Losses at the gene ends were 5 bases for V and 2 bases for J; bases not matched to a gene: 8. The CDR3 consists of 15 residues. Germline V lookup: CDR1 SGHVS, CDR2 FNYEAQ. The DNA for the CDR3 is TGTGCCAGCAGCCACGGGACAGGCAATGCCTACGAGCAGTACTTC. Protein: CASSHGTGNAYEQYF.

A remark on this clonotype: A much larger clone lies one base from this, so it may be a read error. The gene calls are TRBV5-1 and TRBJ1-4; 7 bases match TRBD1. The germline gives CDR1 SGHRS, CDR2 YFSETQ. This CDR3 contains 13 residues. J was trimmed by 5 bases and V by 7 bases; bases with no gene match: 5. The CDR3 DNA follows: TGCGCCAGCCAGGAACAGGGGAATGAAAAACTGTTTTTT. Protein product: CASQEQGNEKLFF.

This clonotype came up many times. The chain is built from TRBV19 and TRBJ1-2; D is possibly TRBD1 (5 bases). The CDR3 sequence is 19 residues long. The germline V gene encodes CDR1 LNHDA and CDR2 SQIVND (reference sequence). Trimming took off 6 bases at V and 8 bases at J, with 34 bases between the two ends. This CDR3 reads CASRNKEQRTVSGIWGYTF. In DNA form, the CDR3 reads TGTGCCAGTAGAAACAAGGAGCAGCGGACGGTGTCAGGGATTTGGGGCTACACCTTC.

This clonotype occurred a few times. The chain links TRBV7-6 to TRBJ2-1, with 8 bases lining up with TRBD2. The CDR3 contains 15 residues. CDR1 is SGHVS, CDR2 FNYEAQ, per germline. The V segment lost 9 bases and the J segment 10 bases; nucleotides outside the gene matches: 17. The CDR3 nucleotides are TGTGCCAGTCAGAGATTAGTGGCGGGGGGAGAGGAGCAGTTCTTC. Amino acids: CASQRLVAGGEEQFF.

This clonotype was picked up many times. This chain uses TRBV7-9 with TRBJ1-5; maybe TRBD1 (6 bases). V was clipped by 6 bases and J by 2 bases, with 8 bases between them. The CDR3 contains 13 residues. Looked up from germline, CDR1 is SEHNR and CDR2 is FQNEAQ (reference sequence). The CDR3 loop reads CASSKGGNQPQHF. In DNA form, the CDR3 reads TGTGCCAGCAGTAAGGGGGGCAATCAGCCCCAGCATTTT.

The gene calls are TRBV11-2 and TRBJ2-5; TRBD2 agrees at 7 bases. The CDR3 is 14 residues long. In germline, CDR1 is SGHAT, CDR2 FQNNGV. Unmatched junction bases numbered 7, after V lost 7 bases and J lost 2 bases. CDR3 amino acids: CASNLGGVQETQYF. The CDR3 region has the DNA TGTGCCAGCAACTTGGGAGGGGTTCAAGAGACCCAGTACTTC.

This clonotype was recorded many times. The chain combines TRBV7-2 with TRBJ2-7; a weak D match, TRBD2 (6 bases). The V end was cut by 4 bases, the J end by 3 bases, with 7 bases between. The V gene's germline CDR1 is SGHTA and CDR2 FQGNSA. The CDR3 contains 12 residues. CDR3 sequence (DNA): TGTGCCAGCAGCTCGGGACTCTACGAGCAGTACTTC. The encoded protein is CASSSGLYEQYF. The complete variable domain, with remaining parts taken from reference TRBV7-2 and TRBJ2-7, reads GAGVSQSPSNKVTEKGKDVELRCDPISGHTALYWYRQSLGQGLEFLIYFQGNSAPDKSGLPSDRFSAERTGGSVSTLTIQRTQQEDSAVYLCASSSGLYEQYFGPGTRLTVT.

This chain joins TRBV19 and TRBJ2-1, with no clear D. V was clipped by 8 bases and J by 0 bases, with 8 bases between them. CDR3 length equals 13 residues. Germline lookup yields CDR1 LNHDA and CDR2 SQIVND (reference sequence). CDR3 protein: CASALGSYNEQFF. The CDR3 nucleotides read TGTGCCAGTGCCCTCGGCTCCTACAATGAGCAGTTCTTC. The full variable domain, completed using reference TRBV19 and TRBJ2-1, is DGGITQSPKYLFRKEGQNVTLSCEQNLNHDAMYWYRQDPGQGLRLIYYSQIVNDFQKGDIAEGYSVSREKKESFPLTVTSAQKNPTAFYLCASALGSYNEQFFGPGTRLTVL.

In its sample, this clonotype was seen many times. The rearrangement links TRBV7-8 to TRBJ2-1, with 12 bases matching TRBD2. Germline CDR1 and CDR2: SGHVS and FQNEAQ. V lost 1 base, J lost 8 bases, and 6 bases stayed unmatched. CDR3 length: 16 amino acids. In DNA form, the CDR3 reads TGTGCCAGCAGCTTAGTGAGACTAGCGGGGGTGGATGAGCAGTTCTTC. It codes for CASSLVRLAGVDEQFF.

The genes are TRBV27 and TRBJ1-1; D not resolved. Trimming took 2 bases from V and 2 from J, leaving 12 bases between them. Germline CDR1 is MNHEY and CDR2 is SMNVEV (reference sequence). The CDR3 length is 15 residues. The CDR3 bases are TGTGCCAGCAGTTTACTAGGCAGACCTAACACTGAAGCTTTCTTT. As protein: CASSLLGRPNTEAFF.

This clonotype was seen repeatedly, ten times or more. The chain uses TRBV7-6 and TRBJ1-1, with D unclear. Trimming shortened V by 0 bases and J by 0 bases, and 5 bases separated the two germline ends. This CDR3 comprises 14 residues. Germline CDR1 is SGHVS and CDR2 is FNYEAQ. The CDR3 loop is CASSLAGMNTEAFF. The CDR3, as DNA: TGTGCCAGCAGCTTAGCGGGGATGAACACTGAAGCTTTCTTT.

This clonotype was found many times. The junction departs from the called germline gene at one end, perhaps through a read error. The genes are TRBV27 and TRBJ2-1, with 7 bases fitting TRBD1. There are 15 residues in the CDR3. Germline CDR1 is MNHEY and CDR2 is SMNVEV (reference sequence). The chain's CDR3 is CASTLGTAPNNEQFF. CDR3 nucleotides: TGTGCCAGCACTTTAGGGACAGCCCCCAACAATGAGCAGTTCTTC.

The V call is TRBV5-8, the J call TRBJ2-1; D gene ambiguous. Germline values: CDR1 SGHTS, CDR2 YDEGEE. The CDR3 consists of 17 residues. With 0 bases removed from V and 5 bases from J, the gap between germline ends came to 18 bases. CDR3 sequence reads: CASSLVVRVGINNEQFF. The CDR3 nucleotides are TGTGCCAGCAGCTTGGTGGTACGAGTGGGAATTAACAATGAGCAGTTCTTC.

The V call is TRBV20-1, the J call TRBJ2-7, with TRBD1 matching over 10 bases. Germline lookup yields CDR1 DFQATT and CDR2 SNEGSKA (reference sequence). J gave up 4 bases and V 2 bases, and 8 bases lay outside the gene matches. The CDR3 contains 15 residues. The CDR3 reads CSARPIGTGAYEQYV. The CDR3 region has the DNA TGCAGTGCTAGACCTATCGGGACAGGGGCTTACGAGCAGTACGTC.

The chain couples TRBV20-1 to TRBJ1-1, with D hard to call. The length of the CDR3 is 13 residues. CDR1 is DFQATT, CDR2 SNEGSKA, per germline (reference sequence). V lost 6 bases and J lost 1, with 12 bases in between. The CDR3 is CSALEVANTEAFF. CDR3 coding DNA: TGCAGTGCCCTAGAGGTGGCGAACACTGAAGCTTTCTTT.

This clonotype was detected a few times. The chain links TRBV7-9 to TRBJ2-2; 8 bases match TRBD1. With V trimmed by 7 bases and J by 4 bases, 8 bases remained unmatched. The CDR3 runs to 15 residues. The germline V gene encodes CDR1 SEHNR and CDR2 FQNEAQ (reference sequence). CDR3 sequence (DNA): TGTGCCAGCACCAACGGACAGGGCGGCACCGGGGAGCTGTTTTTT. Residues: CASTNGQGGTGELFF.

The V and J genes are TRBV27 and TRBJ1-3; D gene ambiguous. The CDR3 is made up of 16 amino acids. Germline V gene sequence: CDR1 MNHEY, CDR2 SMNVEV (reference sequence). V was pared by 0 bases and J by 0 bases, with 9 bases between. CDR3 residues: CASSLSSVDSGNTIYF. CDR3 in DNA: TGTGCCAGCAGTTTATCTTCAGTTGACTCTGGAAACACCATATATTTT.

The table lists this clonotype with a few counts. V is TRBV6-6 and J is TRBJ2-4; 7 nucleotides agree with TRBD2. V was clipped by 2 bases and J by 3 bases; unmatched bases: 10. This CDR3 region has 17 residues. Per germline, CDR1 MNHNY and CDR2 SVGAGI (reference sequence). CDR3 sequence (DNA): TGTGCCAGCAGTTACACCTATGTGGGAGGGGACAAAAACATTCAGTACTTC. Translated, it gives CASSYTYVGGDKNIQYF.

CDR3 DNA: TGTGCCAGTATGAAACCCGGAGCTAACTATGGCTACACCTTC. Translation gives CASMKPGANYGYTF. The chain is built from TRBV12-3 or TRBV12-4 and TRBJ1-2; D is ambiguous. The ends were cut back, 9 bases at V and 0 bases at J, with 14 bases in the middle. This CDR3 comprises 14 residues.

A few counts support this clonotype. V usage is TRBV12-3 or TRBV12-4 and J usage is TRBJ1-1; 8 nucleotides align to TRBD1. With 5 bases clipped from V and 5 bases from J, the junction kept 22 bases outside the gene matches. The CDR3 is made up of 19 amino acids. The DNA for the CDR3 is TGTGCCAGCAGTCAAACTCAAAATTCAGGGGGCCTTTTTGGGACTGAAGCTTTCTTT. It yields the protein CASSQTQNSGGLFGTEAFF.

In this sample, this clonotype turned up a few times. Here the CDR3 DNA reads TGCGCCAGCAGCCAAGATTGGGCCAACACTGAAGCTTTCTTT. This translates into CASSQDWANTEAFF. The rearrangement uses TRBV4-3 and TRBJ1-1, with no clear D. The CDR3 loop spans 14 amino acids. Germline CDR1 reads LGHNA; CDR2 reads YSLEER. Trimming pared 0 bases from V and 2 bases from J, leaving 7 bases between.

This rearrangement joins TRBV28 to TRBJ2-1; TRBD2 is a possible D gene (6 bases). Germline V CDR1 and CDR2: MDHEN, SYDVKM. This CDR3 is 16 amino acids long. Trimming took 6 bases from V and 7 from J, leaving 22 bases between them. CDR3 residues: CASSPTGSLVVNEQFF. In DNA, the CDR3 is TGTGCCAGCAGCCCTACCGGGAGCTTGGTCGTTAATGAGCAGTTCTTC.

The chain links TRBV28 to TRBJ2-3; unclear D gene. V shed 4 bases and J shed 4 bases, with 15 bases lying between them. Germline CDR1 and CDR2: MDHEN and SYDVKM. The length of the CDR3 is 15 residues. The CDR3 loop is CASSSGRRLPDTQYF. The CDR3 DNA is TGTGCCAGCAGTTCAGGACGGCGGCTTCCAGATACGCAGTATTTT. The entire variable domain, with the rest obtained from reference TRBV28 and TRBJ2-3, is as follows: DVKVTQSSRYLVKRTGEKVFLECVQDMDHENMFWYRQDPGLGLRLIYFSYDVKMKEKGDIPEGYSVSREKKERFSLILESASTNQTSMYLCASSSGRRLPDTQYFGPGTRLTVL.

This clonotype has a handful of counts. This chain uses TRBV7-2 with TRBJ1-4; 7 bases align to TRBD1. Per the germline V gene, CDR1 is SGHTA and CDR2 is FQGNSA. V shed 5 bases and J 0 bases; nucleotides not matched to a gene: 6. The CDR3 spans 16 residues. The CDR3 region is CASSETGFATNEKLFF. As DNA, the CDR3 is TGTGCCAGCAGCGAGACAGGGTTTGCAACTAATGAAAAACTGTTTTTT.

The rearrangement links TRBV4-3 to TRBJ1-1; TRBD1 aligns across 7 bases. The trim removed 1 base at V and 7 bases at J, leaving 15 bases unmatched. Germline assignment: CDR1 LGHNA and CDR2 YSLEER. The CDR3 consists of 17 residues. CDR3 DNA sequence: TGCGCCAGCAGCCAAGGACAGGGTGGAGAAGGTACCCATGAAGCTTTCTTT. This encodes CASSQGQGGEGTHEAFF.

The rearrangement links TRBV11-1 to TRBJ2-1; D call uncertain. Germline CDR1 SGHAT, CDR2 FQDESV (reference sequence). Deletions cut 1 base from V and 4 bases from J, with 11 bases between. The CDR3 spans 15 residues. CDR3 DNA sequence: TGTGCCAGCAGCTTAGGTTTGGAACAGTACAATGAGCAGTTCTTC. Protein product: CASSLGLEQYNEQFF.

This clonotype was seen more than once but under ten times. The rearrangement uses TRBV6-5 and TRBJ2-5, with a weak D call TRBD2 (6 bases). CDR1 is MNHEY and CDR2 is SVGAGI in the germline V gene. V lost 2 bases to trimming and J lost 2 bases, with 12 bases between them. The length of the CDR3 is 15 residues. The CDR3 reads CASSYGGAAQETQYF. DNA of the CDR3: TGTGCCAGCAGTTACGGAGGGGCCGCGCAAGAGACCCAGTACTTC.

This clonotype was found a few times. The chain recombines TRBV12-3 or TRBV12-4 with TRBJ1-2; no reliable D call. V lost 2 bases and J lost 7, with 26 bases in between. The CDR3 length is 18 residues. CDR3: CASSLPGSGDWKYRGYTF. In DNA, the CDR3 is TGTGCCAGCAGTTTACCGGGGTCAGGTGATTGGAAGTATCGTGGCTACACCTTC.